Listed below are T cell receptor beta chains from one sample, sequenced in a study of technical replicates of blood from several donors. Here immunoSEQ multiplex PCR was the method, and the copy in TCRdb shows in-frame clones only, minus some. The sample contains about 82,000 clones, roughly 90% of which appear only once. Material: T cells isolated from PBMCs. The origin of the receptors is a human donor in good health. The CDR3 runs from the conserved cysteine through the conserved F or W. Fields, in order: V gene, CDR3 protein.

v_call: TRBV7-2; cdr3_aa: CASSPSGGSWSYNEQFF
v_call: TRBV2; cdr3_aa: CASSDFGLADNEQFF
v_call: TRBV7-9; cdr3_aa: CASSPSNTGELFF
v_call: TRBV6-6; cdr3_aa: CASSQPGLNNNEQFF
v_call: TRBV28; cdr3_aa: CASRSIDREETQYF
v_call: TRBV29-1; cdr3_aa: CSTFLMGATNYGYTF
v_call: TRBV2; cdr3_aa: CASIGLSTGELFF
v_call: TRBV6-5; cdr3_aa: CASQSGNIQYF
v_call: TRBV19; cdr3_aa: CASSIGGAGDRGYEQYF
v_call: TRBV7-8; cdr3_aa: CASSLYGYEQYF
v_call: TRBV6-1; cdr3_aa: CASSDRRGGVTDTQYF
v_call: TRBV20-1; cdr3_aa: CSGGSSYEQYF
v_call: TRBV18; cdr3_aa: CASSPLASFNEQFF
v_call: TRBV25-1; cdr3_aa: CASSLAGGYNEQFF
v_call: TRBV9; cdr3_aa: CASSVDSFGNTIYF
v_call: TRBV13; cdr3_aa: CASSLRTGRGYGNEQFF
v_call: TRBV6-1; cdr3_aa: CASSEASRVQEQFF
v_call: TRBV7-2; cdr3_aa: CASSPPTGDGISEQFF
v_call: TRBV6-1; cdr3_aa: CASSVDPLDRVYGYTF
v_call: TRBV6-5; cdr3_aa: CASSYLTGGAIYGYTF
v_call: TRBV18; cdr3_aa: CASSPASGIRDTQYF
v_call: TRBV29-1; cdr3_aa: CSVVPGFGMTGVGEQYF
v_call: TRBV7-9; cdr3_aa: CASSLRDTIYF
v_call: TRBV27; cdr3_aa: CASSFSTSGYEQYF
v_call: TRBV5-4; cdr3_aa: CASSLGRGSGANVLTF
v_call: TRBV6-5; cdr3_aa: CASSPRRSTYEQYF
v_call: TRBV19; cdr3_aa: CASSRGLAGGELNEQFF